The clone carrying this TCR beta chain was picked up many times. What it binds is not known. This sample is part of a study of early T cells in non-severe SARS-CoV-2 infection. Unique molecular identifier tags were affixed to discrete cDNA molecules. TCRdb re-analysed the 5' RACE reads in MiXCR, keeping a single row per CDR3 protein. The sample shows 30,000 to 40,000 distinct CDR3 sequences, about 6.8% of them seen only once. Findings and limits, study-wide: Matching results from VDJdb favored anti-spike CD8 responses, leaving private and CD4 specificities undetected.

The sample consisted of whole blood, taken at baseline. This clonotype was obtained from an adult who was a healthcare worker with PCR-confirmed SARS-CoV-2 infection or an uninfected control (not recorded which).

CDR3 sequence reads: CASSQVGLALIYF. The CDR3 DNA sequence: TGCGCCAGCAGCCAAGTGGGACTAGCCCTCATCTATTTT. The chain combines TRBV4-1 with TRBJ2-3, with TRBD2 matching over 9 bases. After removal of 1 base from V and 15 bases from J, the junction contained 8 bases not matched to a gene. CDR3 size: 13 residues. Germline lookup yields CDR1 MGHRA and CDR2 YSYEKL.